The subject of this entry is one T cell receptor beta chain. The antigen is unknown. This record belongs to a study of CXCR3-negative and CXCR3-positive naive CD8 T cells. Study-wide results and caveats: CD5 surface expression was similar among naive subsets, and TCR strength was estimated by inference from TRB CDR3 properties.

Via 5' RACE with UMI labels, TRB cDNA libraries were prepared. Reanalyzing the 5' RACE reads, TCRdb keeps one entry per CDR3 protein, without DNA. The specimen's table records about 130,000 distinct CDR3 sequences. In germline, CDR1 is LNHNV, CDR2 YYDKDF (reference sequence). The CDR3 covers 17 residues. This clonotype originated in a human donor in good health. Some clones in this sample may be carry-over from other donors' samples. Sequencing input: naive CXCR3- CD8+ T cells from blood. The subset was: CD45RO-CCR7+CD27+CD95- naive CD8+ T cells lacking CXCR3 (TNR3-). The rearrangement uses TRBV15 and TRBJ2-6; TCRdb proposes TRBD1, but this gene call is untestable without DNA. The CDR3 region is CATSRLDGGAGANVLTF. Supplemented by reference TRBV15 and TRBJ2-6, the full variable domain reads DAMVIQNPRYQVTQFGKPVTLSCSQTLNHNVMYWYQQKSSQAPKLLFHYYDKDFNNEADTPDNFQSRRPNTSFCFLDIRSPGLGDTAMYLCATSRLDGGAGANVLTFGAGSRLTVL.